The source of this TCR beta chain is a study of T cell responses to AZD1222 COVID-19 vaccine. On this clone: What it binds is not known.

CDR1 and CDR2 from the germline V gene are LNHDA and SQIVND (reference sequence). This CDR3 comprises 12 residues. V lost 3 bases and J lost 1, with 1 base in between. Study results and caveats: AZD1222 recipients seropositive at baseline numbered only five or six.

The assay was immunoSEQ multiplex PCR, and TCRdb's table has in-frame clones only and misses some. This table has over 140,000 clones, around 90% appearing once. This sequence originates from an adult in good health. The J gene is TRBJ1-5, the V gene TRBV19; D remains ambiguous. Material: peripheral blood, obtained on day 0 of AZD1222 vaccination. CDR3 region: CASSISNQPQHF. The DNA of the CDR3 is TGTGCCAGTAGTATCAGCAATCAGCCCCAGCATTTT.